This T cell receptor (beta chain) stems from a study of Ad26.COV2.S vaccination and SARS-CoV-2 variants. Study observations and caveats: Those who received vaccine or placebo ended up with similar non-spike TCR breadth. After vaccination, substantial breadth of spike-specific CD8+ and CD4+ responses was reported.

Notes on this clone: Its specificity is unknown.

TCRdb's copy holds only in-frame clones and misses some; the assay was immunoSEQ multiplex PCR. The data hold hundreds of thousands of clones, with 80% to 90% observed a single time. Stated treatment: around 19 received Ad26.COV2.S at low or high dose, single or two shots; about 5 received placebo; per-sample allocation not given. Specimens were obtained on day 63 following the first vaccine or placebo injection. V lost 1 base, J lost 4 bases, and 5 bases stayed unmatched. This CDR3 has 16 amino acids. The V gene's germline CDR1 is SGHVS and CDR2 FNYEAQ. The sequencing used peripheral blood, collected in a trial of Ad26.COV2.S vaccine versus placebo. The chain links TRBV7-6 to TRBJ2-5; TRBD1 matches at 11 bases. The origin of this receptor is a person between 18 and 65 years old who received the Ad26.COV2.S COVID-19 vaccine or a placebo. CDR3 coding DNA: TGTGCCAGCAGCTTAGTGCTGGACAGGGGGCGAGAGACCCAGTACTTC. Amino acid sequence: CASSLVLDRGRETQYF.